This T cell receptor (beta chain) was sequenced in a study of cytomegalovirus exposure and HLA in healthy donors. Looking at the study overall: The approximately 120 million unique TCR beta sequences, from around 200 million T cells, were found by an earlier analysis. Whole-study results and caveats: In a later analysis, a missense DCLRE1C variant was linked to TCR beta V- and J-gene trimming. Donors were assumed by presence/absence analyses to have roughly uniform sequencing depth.

The germline CDR1 and CDR2 sequences are SGHRS and YFSETQ. With V trimmed by 2 bases and J by 4 bases, 5 bases remained unmatched. CDR3 size: 15 residues. Details on this clone: Its antigen is undetermined.

In the PCR, 60 Vbeta and 13 Jbeta primers were used. Method: immunoSEQ multiplex PCR; TCRdb's copy keeps in-frame clones and lacks some. The profile covers fewer than 250,000 clones, with 75% appearing a single time and about 1.9% taken by the ten largest. Sequencing was performed on PBMCs. This chain connects TRBV5-1 to TRBJ2-1; 8 bases map to TRBD1. This sequence was found in a woman under 40 in good health and CMV-seronegative. CDR3 protein: CASSFGQGRYNEQFF. The CDR3 coding sequence is TGCGCCAGCAGCTTCGGACAGGGCCGTTACAATGAGCAGTTCTTC. The full variable domain, completed using reference TRBV5-1 and TRBJ2-1, is KAGVTQTPRYLIKTRGQQVTLSCSPISGHRSVSWYQQTPGQGLQFLFEYFSETQRNKGNFPGRFSGRQFSNSRSEMNVSTLELGDSALYLCASSFGQGRYNEQFFGPGTRLTVL.